The present T cell receptor (beta chain) was sequenced within a study of T cell clones after liver transplantation. Study background: In this trial, immunosuppression withdrawal was attempted within 2 years of liver transplant. Study observations and caveats: Graft donor-reactive T cells possibly entered the graft instead of undergoing deletion.

TCRdb keeps only in-frame clones here, not all; method: immunoSEQ multiplex PCR. The profile shows approximately 50,000 clones, about 67% of them singletons. Worth noting for this clone: Its antigen is unidentified.

Trimming took off 5 bases at V and 1 base at J, with 7 bases between the two ends. The V gene's germline CDR1 is SGHTA and CDR2 FQGNSA. The CDR3 consists of 13 residues. Source: CD4+ T cells from blood, taken roughly 56 months after liver transplant. The receptor comes from a human patient who received a liver transplant. Some T cells could come from the graft donor. V and J are TRBV7-2 and TRBJ2-3, with no clear D. In nucleotides, the CDR3 is TGTGCCAGCAGCCTATTCGGCACAGATACGCAGTATTTT. It codes for CASSLFGTDTQYF.